Listed here is a single T cell receptor beta chain. These data belong to a study of identical twins. Per the germline V gene, CDR1 is SGHAT and CDR2 is FQNNGV. The V and J ends lost 5 bases and 4 bases respectively, with 15 bases between them. The CDR3 length is 15 residues. MiXCR, run by TCRdb on the 5' RACE reads, gives a single entry per CDR3 protein. This table holds approximately 500,000 distinct CDR3 sequences, less than 25% found once. Separately, the same data were catalogued under a study of T cells expressing NK-cell markers.

The V and J genes are TRBV11-2 and TRBJ1-3; D call uncertain. Sequenced input: CD4+ T cells sorted from blood. This receptor was taken from a woman aged 18-29 years in good health. In DNA form, the CDR3 reads TGTGCCAGCAGCACCCGATTATCCCGCGGAAACACCATATATTTT. It codes for CASSTRLSRGNTIYF.